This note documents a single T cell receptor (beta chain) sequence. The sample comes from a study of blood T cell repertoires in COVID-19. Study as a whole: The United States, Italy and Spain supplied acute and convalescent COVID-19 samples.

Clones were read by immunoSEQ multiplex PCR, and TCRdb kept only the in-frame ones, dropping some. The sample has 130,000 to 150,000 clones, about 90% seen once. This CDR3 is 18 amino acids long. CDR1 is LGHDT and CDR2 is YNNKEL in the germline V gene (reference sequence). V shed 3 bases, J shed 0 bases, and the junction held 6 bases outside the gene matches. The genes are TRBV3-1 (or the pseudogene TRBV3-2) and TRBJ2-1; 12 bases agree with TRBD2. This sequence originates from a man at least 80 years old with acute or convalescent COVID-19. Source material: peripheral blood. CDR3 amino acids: CASSQRLAGVSSYNEQFF. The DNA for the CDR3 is TGTGCCAGCAGCCAGCGACTAGCGGGGGTTAGCTCCTACAATGAGCAGTTCTTC.